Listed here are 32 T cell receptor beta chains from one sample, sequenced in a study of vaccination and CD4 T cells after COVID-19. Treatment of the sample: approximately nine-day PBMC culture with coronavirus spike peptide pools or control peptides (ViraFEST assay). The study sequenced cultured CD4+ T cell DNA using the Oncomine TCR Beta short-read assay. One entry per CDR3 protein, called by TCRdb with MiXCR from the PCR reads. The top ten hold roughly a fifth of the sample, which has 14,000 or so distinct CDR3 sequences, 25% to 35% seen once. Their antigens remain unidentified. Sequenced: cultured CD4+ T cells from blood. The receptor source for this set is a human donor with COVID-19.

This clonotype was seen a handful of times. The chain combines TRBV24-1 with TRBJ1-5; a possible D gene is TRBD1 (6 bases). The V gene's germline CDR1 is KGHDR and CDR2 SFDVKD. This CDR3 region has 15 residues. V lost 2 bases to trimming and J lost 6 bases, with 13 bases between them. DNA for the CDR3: TGTGCCACCAGTGATTCAACAGGGTTGGGTCAGCCCCAGCATTTT. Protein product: CATSDSTGLGQPQHF.

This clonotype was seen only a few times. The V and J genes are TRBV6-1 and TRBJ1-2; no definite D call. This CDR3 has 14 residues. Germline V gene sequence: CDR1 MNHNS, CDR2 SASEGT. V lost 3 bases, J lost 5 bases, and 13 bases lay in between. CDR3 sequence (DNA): TGTGCCAGCAGTGATTCGGGAGAACTTTATGGCTACACCTTC. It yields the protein CASSDSGELYGYTF.

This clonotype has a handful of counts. In DNA form, the CDR3 reads TGTGCCAGCAGCCCAGCGGTAGCGGGGGGGCCGTACATTCAGTACTTC. Amino acids: CASSPAVAGGPYIQYF. The chain joins TRBV7-2 to TRBJ2-4; 11 bases are a match to TRBD2. Germline assignment: CDR1 SGHTA and CDR2 FQGNSA. V was pared by 5 bases and J by 8 bases, with 11 bases of the junction left unmatched. The CDR3 runs to 16 residues.

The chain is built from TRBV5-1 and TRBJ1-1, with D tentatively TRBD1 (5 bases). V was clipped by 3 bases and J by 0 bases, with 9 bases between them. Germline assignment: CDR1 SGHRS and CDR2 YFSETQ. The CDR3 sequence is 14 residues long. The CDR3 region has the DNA TGCGCCAGCAGCTGGGACGGAATGAACACTGAAGCTTTCTTT. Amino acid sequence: CASSWDGMNTEAFF.

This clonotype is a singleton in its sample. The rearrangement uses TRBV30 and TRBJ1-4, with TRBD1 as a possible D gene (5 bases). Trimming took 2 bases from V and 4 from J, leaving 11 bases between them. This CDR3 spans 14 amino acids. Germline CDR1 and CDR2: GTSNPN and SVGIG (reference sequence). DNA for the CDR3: TGTGCCTGGAGTATGAGGGGCAGTAATGAAAAACTGTTTTTT. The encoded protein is CAWSMRGSNEKLFF.

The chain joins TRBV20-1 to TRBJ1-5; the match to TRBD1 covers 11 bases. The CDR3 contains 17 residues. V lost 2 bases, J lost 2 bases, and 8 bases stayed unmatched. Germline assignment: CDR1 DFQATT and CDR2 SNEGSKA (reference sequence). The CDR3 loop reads CSARRGTGGEGNQPQHF. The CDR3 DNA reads TGCAGTGCTAGACGGGGGACAGGGGGAGAAGGCAATCAGCCCCAGCATTTT.

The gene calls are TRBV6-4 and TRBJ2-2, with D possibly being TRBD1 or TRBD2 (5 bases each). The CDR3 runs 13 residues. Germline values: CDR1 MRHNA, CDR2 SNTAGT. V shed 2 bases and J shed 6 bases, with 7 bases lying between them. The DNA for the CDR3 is TGTGCCAGCAGTGACAGGGACGCCGGGGAGCTGTTTTTT. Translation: CASSDRDAGELFF.

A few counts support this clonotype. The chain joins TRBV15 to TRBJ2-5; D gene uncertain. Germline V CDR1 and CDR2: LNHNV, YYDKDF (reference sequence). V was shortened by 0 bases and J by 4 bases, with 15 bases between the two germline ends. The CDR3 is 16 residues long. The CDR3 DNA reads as TGTGCCACCAGCAGAGATCTGAGGACGGCAGGAGAGACCCAGTACTTC. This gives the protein CATSRDLRTAGETQYF. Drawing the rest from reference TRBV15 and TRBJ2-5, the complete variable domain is DAMVIQNPRYQVTQFGKPVTLSCSQTLNHNVMYWYQQKSSQAPKLLFHYYDKDFNNEADTPDNFQSRRPNTSFCFLDIRSPGLGDTAMYLCATSRDLRTAGETQYFGPGTRLLVL.

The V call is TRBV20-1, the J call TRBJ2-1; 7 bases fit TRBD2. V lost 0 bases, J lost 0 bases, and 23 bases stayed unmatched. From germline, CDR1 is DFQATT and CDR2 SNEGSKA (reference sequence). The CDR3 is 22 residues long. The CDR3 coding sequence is TGCAGTGCTAGAGATTTAGGATCAGGGCTAGCGGCCCAACGTATCTCCTACAATGAGCAGTTCTTC. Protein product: CSARDLGSGLAAQRISYNEQFF.

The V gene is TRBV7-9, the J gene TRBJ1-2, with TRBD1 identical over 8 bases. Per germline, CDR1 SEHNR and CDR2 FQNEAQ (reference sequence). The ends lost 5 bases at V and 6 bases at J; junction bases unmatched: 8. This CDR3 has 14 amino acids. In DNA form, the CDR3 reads TGTGCCAGCAGCGCGCTGACAGGGGTGAATGGCTACACCTTC. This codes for CASSALTGVNGYTF. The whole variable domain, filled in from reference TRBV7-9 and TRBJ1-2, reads DTGVSQNPRHKITKRGQNVTFRCDPISEHNRLYWYRQTLGQGPEFLTYFQNEAQLEKSRLLSDRFSAERPKGSFSTLEIQRTEQGDSAMYLCASSALTGVNGYTFGSGTRLTVV.

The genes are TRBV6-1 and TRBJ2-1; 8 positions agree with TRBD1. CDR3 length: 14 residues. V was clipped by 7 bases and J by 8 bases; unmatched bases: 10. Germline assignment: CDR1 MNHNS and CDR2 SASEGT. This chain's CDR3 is CASNGAGGFDEQFF. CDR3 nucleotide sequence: TGTGCCAGCAACGGGGCAGGGGGCTTCGATGAGCAGTTCTTC.

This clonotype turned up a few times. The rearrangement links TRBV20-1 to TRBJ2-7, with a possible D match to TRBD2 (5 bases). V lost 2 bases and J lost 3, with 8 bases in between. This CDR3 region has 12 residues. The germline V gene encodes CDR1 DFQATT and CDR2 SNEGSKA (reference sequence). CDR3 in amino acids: CSARSRDYEQYF. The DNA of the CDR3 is TGCAGTGCTAGAAGCCGGGACTACGAGCAGTACTTC.

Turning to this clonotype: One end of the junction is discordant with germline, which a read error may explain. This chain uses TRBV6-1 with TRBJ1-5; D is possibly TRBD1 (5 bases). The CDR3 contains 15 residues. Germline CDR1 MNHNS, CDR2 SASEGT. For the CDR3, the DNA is TGTGCCAGCGGTGAGCAAGGGACGCCGACAGCACCCCAGCATTTT. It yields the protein CASGEQGTPTAPQHF.

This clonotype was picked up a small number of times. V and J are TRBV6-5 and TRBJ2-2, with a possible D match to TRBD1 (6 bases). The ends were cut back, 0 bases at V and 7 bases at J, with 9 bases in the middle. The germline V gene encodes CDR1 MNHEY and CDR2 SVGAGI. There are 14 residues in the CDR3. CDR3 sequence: CASSYSQGSGELFF. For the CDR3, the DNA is TGTGCCAGCAGTTACTCTCAGGGGAGCGGGGAGCTGTTTTTT.

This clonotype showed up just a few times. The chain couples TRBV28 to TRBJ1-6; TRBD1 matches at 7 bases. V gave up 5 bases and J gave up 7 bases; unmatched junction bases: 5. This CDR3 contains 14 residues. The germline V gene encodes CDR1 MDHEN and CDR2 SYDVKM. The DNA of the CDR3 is TGTGCCAGCAGTAAAGGGGGCGGAAATTCACCCCTCCACTTT. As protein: CASSKGGGNSPLHF.

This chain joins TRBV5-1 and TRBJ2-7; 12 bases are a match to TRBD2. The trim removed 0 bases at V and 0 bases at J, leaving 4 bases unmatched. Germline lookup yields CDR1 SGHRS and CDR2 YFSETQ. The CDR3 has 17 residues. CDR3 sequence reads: CASSLALAGGRSYEQYF. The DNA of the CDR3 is TGCGCCAGCAGCTTGGCACTAGCGGGGGGCCGCTCCTACGAGCAGTACTTC.

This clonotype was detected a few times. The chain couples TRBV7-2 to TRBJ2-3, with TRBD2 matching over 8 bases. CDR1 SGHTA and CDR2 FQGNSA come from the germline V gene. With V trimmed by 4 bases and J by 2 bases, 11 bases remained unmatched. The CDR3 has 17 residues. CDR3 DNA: TGTGCCAGCAGCTCCCTCTCTAAGCGGGGGTACACAGATACGCAGTATTTT. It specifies CASSSLSKRGYTDTQYF.

DNA of the CDR3: TGTGCCTGGAGTGTGCTGGGAAGAGGCGAGCAGTACTTC. Protein sequence: CAWSVLGRGEQYF. The chain links TRBV30 to TRBJ2-7; D is unclear. The CDR3 length is 13 residues. Between the trimmed V and J ends, which lost 0 bases and 6 bases, there was a span of 12 bases. Germline values: CDR1 GTSNPN, CDR2 SVGIG (reference sequence).

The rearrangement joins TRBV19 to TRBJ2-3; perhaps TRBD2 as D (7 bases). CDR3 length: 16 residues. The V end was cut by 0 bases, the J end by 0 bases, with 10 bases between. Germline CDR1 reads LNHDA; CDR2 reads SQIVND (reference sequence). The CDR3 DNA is TGTGCCAGTAGTATAGAGGGGGGGGCTAGCACAGATACGCAGTATTTT. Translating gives CASSIEGGASTDTQYF.

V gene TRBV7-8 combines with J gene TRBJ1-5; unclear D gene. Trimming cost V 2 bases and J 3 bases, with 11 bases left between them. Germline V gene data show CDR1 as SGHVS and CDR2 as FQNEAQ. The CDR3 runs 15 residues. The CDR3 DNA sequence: TGTGCCAGCAGCTTACGGCCTGGACTCAATCAGCCCCAGCATTTT. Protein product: CASSLRPGLNQPQHF.

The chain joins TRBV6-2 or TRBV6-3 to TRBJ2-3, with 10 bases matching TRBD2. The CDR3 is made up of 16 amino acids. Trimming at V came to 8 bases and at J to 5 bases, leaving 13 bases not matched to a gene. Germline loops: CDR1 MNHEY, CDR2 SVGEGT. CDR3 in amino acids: CASGSGGELWEDTQYF. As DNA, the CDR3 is TGTGCCAGCGGCAGCGGGGGGGAATTGTGGGAAGATACGCAGTATTTT.

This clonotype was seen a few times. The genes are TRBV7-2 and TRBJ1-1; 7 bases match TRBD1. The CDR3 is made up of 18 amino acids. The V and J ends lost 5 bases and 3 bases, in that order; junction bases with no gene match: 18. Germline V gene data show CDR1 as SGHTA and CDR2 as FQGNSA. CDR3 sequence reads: CASSPTSGGYTWHTEAFF. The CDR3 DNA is TGTGCCAGCAGCCCCACATCAGGGGGGTACACATGGCACACTGAAGCTTTCTTT.

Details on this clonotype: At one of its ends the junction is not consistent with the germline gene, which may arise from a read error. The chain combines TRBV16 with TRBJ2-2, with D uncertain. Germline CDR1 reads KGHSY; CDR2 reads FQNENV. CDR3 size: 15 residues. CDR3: CASSQSGLSTRELFF. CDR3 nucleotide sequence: TGTGCCAGCAGCCAATCAGGGTTAAGCACCAGGGAGCTGTTTTTT.

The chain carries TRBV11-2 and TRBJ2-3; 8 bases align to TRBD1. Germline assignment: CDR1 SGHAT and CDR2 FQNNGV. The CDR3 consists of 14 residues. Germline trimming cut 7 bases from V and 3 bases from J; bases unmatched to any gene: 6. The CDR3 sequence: CASTDRGRTDTQYF. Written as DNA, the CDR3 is TGTGCCAGCACCGACAGGGGTAGGACAGATACGCAGTATTTT.

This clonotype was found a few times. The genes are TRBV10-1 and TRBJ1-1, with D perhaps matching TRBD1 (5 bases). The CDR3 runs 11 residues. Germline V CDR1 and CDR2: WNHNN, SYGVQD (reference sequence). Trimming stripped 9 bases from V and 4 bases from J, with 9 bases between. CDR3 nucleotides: TGCGCCAGTTCTAGGGGCACTGAAGCTTTCTTT. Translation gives CASSRGTEAFF.

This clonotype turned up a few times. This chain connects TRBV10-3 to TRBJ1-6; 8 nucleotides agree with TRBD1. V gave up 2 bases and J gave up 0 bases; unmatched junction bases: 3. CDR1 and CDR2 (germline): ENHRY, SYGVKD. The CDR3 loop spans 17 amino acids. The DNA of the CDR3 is TGTGCCATCAGTGAGAGAACAGGGGGCTCCTATAATTCACCCCTCCACTTT. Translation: CAISERTGGSYNSPLHF.

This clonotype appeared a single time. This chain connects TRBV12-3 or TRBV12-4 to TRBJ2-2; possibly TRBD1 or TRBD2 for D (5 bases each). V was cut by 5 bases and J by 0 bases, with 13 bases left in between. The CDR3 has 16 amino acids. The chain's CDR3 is CASSRTGTANTGELFF. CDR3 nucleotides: TGTGCCAGCAGTCGAACCGGGACGGCGAACACCGGGGAGCTGTTTTTT.

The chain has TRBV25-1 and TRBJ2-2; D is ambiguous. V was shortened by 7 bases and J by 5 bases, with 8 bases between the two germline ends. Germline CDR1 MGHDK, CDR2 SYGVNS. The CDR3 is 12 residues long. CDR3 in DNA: TGTGCCAGCAATCTGGGGACCGGGGAGCTGTTTTTT. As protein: CASNLGTGELFF.

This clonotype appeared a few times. The DNA of the CDR3 is TGTGCCAGCAGGGAACCTGGACGCGACCTAGGGACCGGGGAGCTGTTTTTT. This gives the protein CASREPGRDLGTGELFF. The rearrangement uses TRBV4-2 and TRBJ2-2, with D hard to call. Germline-derived CDR1 and CDR2 are LGHNA and YNFKEQ. Trimming stripped 6 bases from V and 5 bases from J, with 22 bases between. This CDR3 region has 17 residues.

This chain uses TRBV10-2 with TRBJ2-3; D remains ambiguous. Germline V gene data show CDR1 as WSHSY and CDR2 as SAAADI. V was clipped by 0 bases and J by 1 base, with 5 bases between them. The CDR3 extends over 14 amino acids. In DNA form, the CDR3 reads TGCGCCAGCAGTGAGTCGAAGGGCACAGATACGCAGTATTTT. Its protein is CASSESKGTDTQYF.

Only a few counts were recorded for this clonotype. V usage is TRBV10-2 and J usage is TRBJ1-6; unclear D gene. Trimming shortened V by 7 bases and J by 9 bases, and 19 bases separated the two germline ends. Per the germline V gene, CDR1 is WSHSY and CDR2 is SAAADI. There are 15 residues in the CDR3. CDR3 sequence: CASTMGFEERSPLHF. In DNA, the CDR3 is TGCGCCAGCACCATGGGGTTTGAGGAACGTTCACCCCTCCACTTT.

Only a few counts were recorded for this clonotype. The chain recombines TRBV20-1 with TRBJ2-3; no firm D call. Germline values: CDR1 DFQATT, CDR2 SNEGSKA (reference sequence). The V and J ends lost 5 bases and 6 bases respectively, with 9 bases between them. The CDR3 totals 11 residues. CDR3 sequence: CSALDRDTQYF. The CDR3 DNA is TGCAGTGCTCTGGACCGGGATACGCAGTATTTT.